This TCR beta chain was obtained from a study of blood T cell repertoires in COVID-19. Whole-study context: Whether acute or convalescent, the COVID-19 samples came from the United States, Italy and Spain. The cDNA or gDNA used as material had been derived from T cells, B-cell-depleted T cells, or PBMCs.

As originally analysed: Amplification of reference gene primers was used by the study to estimate nucleated cell counts. TCRdb keeps only in-frame clones here, not all; method: immunoSEQ multiplex PCR. V, J and clone size are those of that table, while D and trimming were read from the DNA. Of 150,000 to 200,000 clones in the sample, around 87% were seen once. This CDR3 has 16 amino acids. Germline CDR1 and CDR2: SGDLS and YYNGEE. Trimming removed 0 bases at V and 6 bases at J, with 18 bases between. The source of this sequence is a man aged 35 to 55 with active or convalescent COVID-19. Sequencing used peripheral blood. The V gene is TRBV9, the J gene TRBJ1-2, with D possibly TRBD1 on 5 matching bases. As DNA, the CDR3 is TGTGCCAGCAGCGTAGCTGGCAGGGTTGGCGTCGATGGCTACACCTTC. It codes for CASSVAGRVGVDGYTF.